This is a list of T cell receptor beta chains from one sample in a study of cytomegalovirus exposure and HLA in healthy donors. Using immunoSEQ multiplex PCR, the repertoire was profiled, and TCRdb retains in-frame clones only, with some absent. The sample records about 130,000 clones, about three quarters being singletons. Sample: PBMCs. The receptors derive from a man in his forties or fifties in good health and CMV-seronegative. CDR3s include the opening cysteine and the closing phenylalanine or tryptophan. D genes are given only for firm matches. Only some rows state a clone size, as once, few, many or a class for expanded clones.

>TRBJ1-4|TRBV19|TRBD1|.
CASSLLSLGTVEKLFF
TGTGCCAGTAGTCTCCTCTCGTTGGGGACAGTCGAAAAACTGTTTTTT
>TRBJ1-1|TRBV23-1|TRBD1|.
CASSTDREFSDTEAFF
TGCGCCAGCAGTACAGACAGGGAGTTCTCCGACACTGAAGCTTTCTTT
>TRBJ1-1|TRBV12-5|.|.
CASGLGTNTEAFF
TGTGCTAGTGGTTTGGGGACTAACACTGAAGCTTTCTTT
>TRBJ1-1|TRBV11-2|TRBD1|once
CASSLGPGGTEAFF
TGTGCCAGCAGCTTAGGTCCAGGGGGCACTGAAGCTTTCTTT
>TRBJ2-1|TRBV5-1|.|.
CASSLGQGHHNEQFF
TGCGCCAGCAGCTTGGGCCAGGGGCATCACAATGAGCAGTTCTTC
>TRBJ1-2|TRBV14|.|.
CASSQVALPSYGYTF
TGTGCCAGCAGCCAAGTGGCTCTCCCTAGCTATGGCTACACCTTC
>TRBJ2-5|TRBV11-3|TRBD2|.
CASSLGGYQETQYF
TGTGCCAGCAGCTTGGGGGGGTACCAAGAGACCCAGTACTTC
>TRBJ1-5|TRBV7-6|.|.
CASSSGAAGGNQPQHF
TGTGCCAGCAGCTCCGGTGCAGCCGGGGGCAATCAGCCCCAGCATTTT
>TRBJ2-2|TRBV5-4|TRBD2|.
CASSVASGGNTGELFF
TGTGCCAGCAGCGTGGCCAGCGGGGGTAACACCGGGGAGCTGTTTTTT
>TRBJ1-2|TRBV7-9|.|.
CSSSLGRGLGYGYTF
TGTTCCAGCAGCTTAGGGCGGGGGCTTGGCTATGGCTACACCTTC
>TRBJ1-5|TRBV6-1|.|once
CASNPYTGQSQPQHF
TGTGCCAGCAACCCGTATACAGGGCAGAGTCAGCCCCAGCATTTT
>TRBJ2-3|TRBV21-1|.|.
CASSKGKSLAGISTDTQYF
TGTGCCAGCAGCAAAGGGAAGTCACTAGCGGGGATCAGCACAGATACGCAGTATTTT
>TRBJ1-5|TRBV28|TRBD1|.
CARMLTGVEQPQHF
TGTGCCAGAATGCTTACAGGGGTAGAGCAGCCCCAGCATTTT
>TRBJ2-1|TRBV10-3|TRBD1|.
CASSPLAGQGVGDEQFF
TGTGCCAGCTCACCTCTTGCGGGACAGGGGGTCGGGGATGAGCAGTTCTTC
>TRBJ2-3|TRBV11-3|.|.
CASSKDITDTQYF
TGTGCCAGCAGCAAAGACATAACAGATACGCAGTATTTT
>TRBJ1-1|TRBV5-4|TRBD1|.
CASSLDLPRGRNTEAFF
TGTGCCAGCAGCTTGGACCTCCCAAGGGGGCGGAACACTGAAGCTTTCTTT
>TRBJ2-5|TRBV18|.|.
CASSPRSTGETQYF
TGTGCCAGCTCACCGAGGTCGACTGGCGAGACCCAGTACTTC
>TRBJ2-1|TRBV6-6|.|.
CAIRWAPTYNEQFF
TGTGCCATTCGATGGGCCCCTACTTACAATGAGCAGTTCTTC
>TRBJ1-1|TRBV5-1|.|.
CASSVDRNTEAFF
TGCGCCAGCAGCGTGGACAGGAACACTGAAGCTTTCTTT
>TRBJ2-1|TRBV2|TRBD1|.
CASSVGTGRSNEQFF
TGTGCCAGCAGTGTCGGGACAGGGCGATCCAATGAGCAGTTCTTC
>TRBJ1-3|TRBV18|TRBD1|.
CASSPPQGDTIYF
TGTGCCAGCTCACCCCCCCAGGGGGACACCATATATTTT
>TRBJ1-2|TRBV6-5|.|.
CASSYRLNYGYTF
TGTGCCAGCAGTTACAGACTGAACTATGGCTACACCTTC
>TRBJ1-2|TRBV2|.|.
CASSEHRDTYGYTF
TGTGCCAGCAGTGAACATAGGGACACCTATGGCTACACCTTC
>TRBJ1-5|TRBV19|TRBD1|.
CASSDRELPQHF
TGTGCCAGTAGCGACAGGGAATTGCCCCAGCATTTT
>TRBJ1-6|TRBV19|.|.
CASSIDHDGATYNSPLHF
TGTGCCAGTAGTATAGATCATGACGGAGCGACCTATAATTCACCCCTCCACTTT
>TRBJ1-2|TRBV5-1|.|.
CASSLRGAEGYTF
TGCGCCAGCAGCTTGAGGGGCGCGGAGGGCTACACCTTC
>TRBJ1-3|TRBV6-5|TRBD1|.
CASSYDRAGNTIYF
TGTGCCAGCAGTTACGACAGGGCTGGAAACACCATATATTTT
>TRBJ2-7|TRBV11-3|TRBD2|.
CASSRGGEQYF
TGTGCCAGCAGCAGGGGAGGGGAGCAGTACTTC
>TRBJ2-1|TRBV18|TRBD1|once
CASSPGQENNEQFF
TGTGCCAGCTCACCGGGACAGGAGAACAATGAGCAGTTCTTC
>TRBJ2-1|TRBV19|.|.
CASSRKKEGNEQFF
TGTGCCAGTAGTAGAAAAAAAGAGGGCAATGAGCAGTTCTTC
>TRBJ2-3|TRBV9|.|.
CASSVARLDTQYF
TGTGCCAGCAGCGTGGCTAGGTTAGATACGCAGTATTTT
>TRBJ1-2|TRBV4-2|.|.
CASSQNPGIPNYGYTF
TGTGCCAGCAGCCAGAACCCAGGAATTCCTAACTATGGCTACACCTTC
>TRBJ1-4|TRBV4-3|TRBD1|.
CASSQEGTGFEKLFF
TGCGCCAGCAGCCAGGAAGGGACAGGGTTTGAAAAACTGTTTTTT
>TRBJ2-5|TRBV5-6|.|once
CASSSYSDQETQYF
TGTGCCAGCAGCTCCTATTCCGACCAAGAGACCCAGTACTTC
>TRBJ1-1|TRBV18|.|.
CAGSSIKNTEAFF
TGTGCCGGCTCATCTATCAAGAACACTGAAGCTTTCTTT
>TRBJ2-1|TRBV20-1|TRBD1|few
CSAPGGAKFF
TGCAGTGCTCCAGGGGGCGCGAAGTTCTTC
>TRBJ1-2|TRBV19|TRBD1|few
CASSRQGKYGYTF
TGTGCCAGTAGTCGACAGGGTAAATATGGCTACACCTTC
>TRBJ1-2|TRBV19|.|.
CASSRTDLYGYTF
TGTGCCAGTAGTAGGACAGATCTCTATGGCTACACCTTC
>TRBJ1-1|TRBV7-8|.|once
CASCCDRNTEAFF
TGTGCCAGCTGCTGTGACAGGAACACTGAAGCTTTCTTT
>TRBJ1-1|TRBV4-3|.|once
CASSQSGDTLRAFF
TGCGCCAGCAGCCAATCTGGGGACACTCTTCGTGCCTTCTTT
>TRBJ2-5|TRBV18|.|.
CASSPPGTQETQYF
TGTGCCAGCTCACCACCCGGGACTCAAGAGACCCAGTACTTC
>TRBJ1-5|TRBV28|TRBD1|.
CASQYRVTGGNQPQHF
TGTGCCAGCCAGTATAGGGTGACAGGGGGCAATCAGCCCCAGCATTTT
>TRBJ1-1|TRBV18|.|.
CASSPRRGTPINTEAFF
TGTGCCAGCTCACCAAGGAGGGGCACTCCTATTAACACTGAAGCTTTCTTT
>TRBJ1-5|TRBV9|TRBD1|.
CASSEQGDQPQHF
TGTGCCAGCAGCGAACAGGGGGATCAGCCCCAGCATTTT
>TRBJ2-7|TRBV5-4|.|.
CASSPGGAGGSYEQYF
TGTGCCAGCAGCCCTGGCGGGGCAGGGGGCTCCTACGAGCAGTACTTC
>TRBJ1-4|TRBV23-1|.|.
CASSRGRAGYAANEKLFF
TGCGCCAGCAGTCGCGGCAGGGCAGGGTATGCGGCTAATGAAAAACTGTTTTTT
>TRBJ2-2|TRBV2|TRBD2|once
CASSARTSGNGELFF
TGTGCCAGCAGTGCCCGGACTAGCGGGAACGGGGAGCTGTTTTTT
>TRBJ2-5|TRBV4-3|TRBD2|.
CASSMGGGVQETQYF
TGCGCCAGCAGCATGGGCGGGGGGGTCCAAGAGACCCAGTACTTC
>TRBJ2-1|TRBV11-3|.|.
CASSPGEGGDNEQFF
TGTGCCAGCAGCCCCGGGGAAGGCGGGGACAATGAGCAGTTCTTC
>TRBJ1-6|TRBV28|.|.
CASSPGGDNSPLHF
TGTGCCAGCAGTCCGGGGGGAGATAATTCACCCCTCCACTTT
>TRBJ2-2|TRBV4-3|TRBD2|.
CASSQVTSAGELFF
TGCGCCAGCAGCCAAGTGACTAGCGCCGGGGAGCTGTTTTTT
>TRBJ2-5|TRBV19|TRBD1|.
CASSIRDRRETQYF
TGTGCCAGTAGTATTCGGGACAGGAGAGAGACCCAGTACTTC
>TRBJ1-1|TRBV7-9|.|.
CASSSQGMNTEAFF
TGTGCCAGCAGCTCTCAGGGGATGAACACTGAAGCTTTCTTT
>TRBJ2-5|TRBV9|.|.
CASSALTGYQETQYF
TGTGCCAGCAGCGCCTTAACAGGGTATCAAGAGACCCAGTACTTC
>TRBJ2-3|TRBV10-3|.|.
CAISGGLGDTQYF
TGTGCCATCAGTGGTGGACTCGGGGATACGCAGTATTTT
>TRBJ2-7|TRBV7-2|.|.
CASSLARGTFHYGEQYF
TGTGCCAGCAGCTTAGCGCGAGGGACATTCCATTACGGCGAGCAGTACTTC